This entry describes one T cell receptor beta chain. Its antigen is unknown. The sample originates from a study of T cells after posttransplantation cyclophosphamide. Study results and limitations: Recipient CMV seropositivity and CMV reactivation strongly tracked TRB clonality.

This CDR3 is built from 14 residues. The germline V gene encodes CDR1 SNHLY and CDR2 FYNNEI. Between the trimmed V and J ends, which lost 5 bases and 2 bases, there was a span of 9 bases. TCRdb's copy holds only in-frame clones and misses some; the assay was immunoSEQ multiplex PCR. The sample lists tens of thousands of clones, around 93% occurring once. This clonotype was obtained from a woman in her 30s in good health and a related stem cell transplant donor. The genes are TRBV2 and TRBJ1-4; the D gene is possibly TRBD1 (6 bases). Sequencing was performed on PBMCs. CDR3 loop: CASSMGGTNEKLFF. CDR3 sequence (DNA): TGTGCCAGCAGTATGGGGGGCACTAATGAAAAACTGTTTTTT. Full variable domain (rest looked up from reference TRBV2 and TRBJ1-4): EPEVTQTPSHQVTQMGQEVILRCVPISNHLYFYWYRQILGQKVEFLVSFYNNEISEKSEIFDDQFSVERPDGSNFTLKIRSTKLEDSAMYFCASSMGGTNEKLFFGSGTQLSVL.